This entry is about one T cell receptor beta chain. As handled by the study authors: Amplification with reference gene primers provided the estimates of nucleated cell counts. Generated by immunoSEQ multiplex PCR, the TCRdb table keeps only in-frame clones and is missing some. That table supplies the V and J calls and clone size; D and trimming were determined from the DNA. The sample carries 150,000 to 200,000 clones, roughly 79% recorded once. V lost 7 bases and J lost 5, with 12 bases in between. This CDR3 has 13 amino acids. Germline values: CDR1 MDHEN, CDR2 SYDVKM. The sample comes from a study of blood T cell repertoires in COVID-19. Study-level information: Spain, Italy and the United States supplied samples that represented acute and convalescent COVID-19. Sources were T cells, B-cell-depleted T cells, or PBMCs; the material itself was cDNA or gDNA.

The rearrangement links TRBV28 to TRBJ2-1; the D is unclear. The sample comprised peripheral blood. This sequence was found in a man in his fifties or sixties with active or convalescent COVID-19. The chain's CDR3 is CASTRSRDNEQFF. The CDR3 nucleotides read TGTGCCAGCACCCGGTCTCGGGACAATGAGCAGTTCTTC.